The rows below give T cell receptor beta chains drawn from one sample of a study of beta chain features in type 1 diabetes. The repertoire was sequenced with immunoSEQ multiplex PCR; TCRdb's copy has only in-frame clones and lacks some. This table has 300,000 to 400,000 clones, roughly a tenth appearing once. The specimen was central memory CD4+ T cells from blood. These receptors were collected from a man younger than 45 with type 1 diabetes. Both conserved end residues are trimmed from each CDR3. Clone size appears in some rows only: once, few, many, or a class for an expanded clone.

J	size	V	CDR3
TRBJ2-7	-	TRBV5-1	ASSLAPTGSYEQY
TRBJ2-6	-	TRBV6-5	ASSLPGANVLT
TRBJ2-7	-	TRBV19	ASSRADFTYEQY
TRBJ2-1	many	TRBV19	ATGRNRVLGYSEQF
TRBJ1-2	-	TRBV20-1	SAPGGRGYT
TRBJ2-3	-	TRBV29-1	SVERWGMGTDTQY
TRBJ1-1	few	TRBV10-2	ASSLPKNTEAF
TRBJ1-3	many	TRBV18	ASSPLRDSGNTIY
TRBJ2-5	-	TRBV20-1	SGDRQETQY
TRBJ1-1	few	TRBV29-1	SVAGGKGFEAF
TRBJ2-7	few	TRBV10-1	ASSRGTGNHEQY
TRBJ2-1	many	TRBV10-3	AISDSGGTYNEQF
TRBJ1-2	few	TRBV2	ASSTIGPPGHGYT
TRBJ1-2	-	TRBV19	ASSEHGYT
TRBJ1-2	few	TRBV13	ASSYHGGQGAGGYT
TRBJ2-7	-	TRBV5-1	ASTWGGLSSYEQY
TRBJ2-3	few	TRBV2	ASSWTVSSRTDTQY
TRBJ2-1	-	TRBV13	ASNTGTGGIEQF
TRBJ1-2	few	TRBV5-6	ASSLDRGGNGYT
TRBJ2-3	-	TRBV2	ASRTSLSSPDTQY
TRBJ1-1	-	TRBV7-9	ASTFGQNTEAF
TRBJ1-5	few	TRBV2	ASSASGGNQPQH
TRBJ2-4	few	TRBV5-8	ASSSRQPGQY
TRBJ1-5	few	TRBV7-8	ASSLGREGILH
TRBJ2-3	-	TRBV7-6	ASNSGGTPSTDTQY
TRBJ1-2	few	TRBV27	ASSATGVRGYT
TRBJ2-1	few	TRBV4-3	ASSQDPGQGAYNEQF
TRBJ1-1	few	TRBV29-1	SGRREDSNTEAF
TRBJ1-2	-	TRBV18	ASSPDPRLYGYT
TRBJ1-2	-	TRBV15	ATLNSGDRTLYGYT
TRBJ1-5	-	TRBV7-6	ASSLGGQVNQPQH
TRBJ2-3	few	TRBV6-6	ASSPGRDTDTQY
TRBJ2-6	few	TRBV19	ASSMMSGANVLT
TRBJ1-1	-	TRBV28	ASSSSVQGTEAF
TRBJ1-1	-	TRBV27	ASSLGRQNTEAF
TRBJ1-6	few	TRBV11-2	ASSADRVRSPLH
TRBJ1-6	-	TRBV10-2	ASSESTAYNSPLH
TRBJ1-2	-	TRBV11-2	ASSLRTSYT